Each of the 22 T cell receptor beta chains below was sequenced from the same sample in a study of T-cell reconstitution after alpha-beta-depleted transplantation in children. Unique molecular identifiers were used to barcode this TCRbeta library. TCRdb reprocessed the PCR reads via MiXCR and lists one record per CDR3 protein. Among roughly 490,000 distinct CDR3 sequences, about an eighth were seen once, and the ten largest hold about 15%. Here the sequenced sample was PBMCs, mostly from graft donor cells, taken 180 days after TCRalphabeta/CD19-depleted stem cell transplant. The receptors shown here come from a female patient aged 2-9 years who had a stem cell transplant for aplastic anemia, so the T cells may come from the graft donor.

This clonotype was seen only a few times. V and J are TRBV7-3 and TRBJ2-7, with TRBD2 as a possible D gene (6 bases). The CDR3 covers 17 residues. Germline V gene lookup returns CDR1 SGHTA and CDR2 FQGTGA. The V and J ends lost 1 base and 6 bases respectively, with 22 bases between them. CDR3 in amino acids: CASSLRRAGSGPPEQYV. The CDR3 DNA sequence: TGTGCCAGCAGCTTAAGAAGGGCTGGGAGCGGGCCTCCCGAGCAGTACGTC.

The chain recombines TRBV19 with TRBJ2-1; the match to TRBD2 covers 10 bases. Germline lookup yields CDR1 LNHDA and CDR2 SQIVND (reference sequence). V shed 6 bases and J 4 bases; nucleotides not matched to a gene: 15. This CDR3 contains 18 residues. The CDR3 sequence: CASRVAGGPLLLYNEQFF. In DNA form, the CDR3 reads TGTGCCAGTAGAGTAGCGGGAGGTCCCCTCTTATTATACAATGAGCAGTTCTTC.

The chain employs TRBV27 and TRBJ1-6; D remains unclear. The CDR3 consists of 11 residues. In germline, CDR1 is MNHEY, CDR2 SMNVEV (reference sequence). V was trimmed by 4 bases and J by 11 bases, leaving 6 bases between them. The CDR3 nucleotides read TGTGCCAGCAGTTGGTGGGCACCCCTCCACTTT. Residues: CASSWWAPLHF.

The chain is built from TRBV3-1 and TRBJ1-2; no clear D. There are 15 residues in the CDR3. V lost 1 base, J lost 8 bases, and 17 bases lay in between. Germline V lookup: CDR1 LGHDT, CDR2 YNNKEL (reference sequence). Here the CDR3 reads CASSQGRVLPSGYTF. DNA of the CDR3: TGTGCCAGCAGCCAAGGCCGGGTTCTTCCCTCCGGCTACACCTTC. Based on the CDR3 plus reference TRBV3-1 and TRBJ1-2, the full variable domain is DTAVSQTPKYLVTQMGNDKSIKCEQNLGHDTMYWYKQDSKKFLKIMFSYNNKELIINETVPNRFSPKSPDKAHLNLHINSLELGDSAVYFCASSQGRVLPSGYTFGSGTRLTVV.

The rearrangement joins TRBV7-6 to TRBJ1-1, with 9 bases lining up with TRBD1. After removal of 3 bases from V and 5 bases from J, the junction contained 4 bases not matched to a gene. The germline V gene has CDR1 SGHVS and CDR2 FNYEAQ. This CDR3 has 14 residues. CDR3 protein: CASSLNRGRTEAFF. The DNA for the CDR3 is TGTGCCAGCAGCTTGAACAGGGGGCGGACTGAAGCTTTCTTT.

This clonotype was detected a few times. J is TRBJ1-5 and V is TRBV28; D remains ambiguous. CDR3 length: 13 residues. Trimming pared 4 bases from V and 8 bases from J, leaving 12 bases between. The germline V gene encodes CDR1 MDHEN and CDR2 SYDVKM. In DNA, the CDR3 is TGTGCCAGCAGTTCGCCCGACTGGGAGCCCCAGCATTTT. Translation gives CASSSPDWEPQHF.

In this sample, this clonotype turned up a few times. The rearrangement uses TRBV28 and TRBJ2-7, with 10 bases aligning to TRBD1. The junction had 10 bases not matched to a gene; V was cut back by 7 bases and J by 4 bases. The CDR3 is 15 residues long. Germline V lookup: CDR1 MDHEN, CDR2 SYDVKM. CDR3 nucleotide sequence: TGTGCCAGCACCCTCCCCGGGACAGGGGTTTACGAGCAGTACTTC. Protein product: CASTLPGTGVYEQYF.

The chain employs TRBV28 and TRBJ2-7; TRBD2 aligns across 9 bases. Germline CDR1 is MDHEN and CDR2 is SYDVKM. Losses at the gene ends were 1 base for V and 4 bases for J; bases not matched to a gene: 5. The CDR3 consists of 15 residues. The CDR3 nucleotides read TGTGCCAGCAGTTTATCAGCTAGCGGGGAATACGAGCAGTACTTC. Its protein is CASSLSASGEYEQYF.

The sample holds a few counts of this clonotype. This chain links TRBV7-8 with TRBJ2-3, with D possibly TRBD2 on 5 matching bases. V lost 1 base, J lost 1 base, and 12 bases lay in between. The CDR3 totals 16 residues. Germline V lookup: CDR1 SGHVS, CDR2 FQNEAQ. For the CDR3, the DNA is TGTGCCAGCAGCTTAGTGTCCCTCGGGGGCACAGATACGCAGTATTTT. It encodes CASSLVSLGGTDTQYF.

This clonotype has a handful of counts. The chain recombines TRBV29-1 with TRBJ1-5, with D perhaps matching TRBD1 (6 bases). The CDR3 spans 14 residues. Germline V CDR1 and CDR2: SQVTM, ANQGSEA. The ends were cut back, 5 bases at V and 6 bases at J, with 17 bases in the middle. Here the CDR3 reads CSVSSSGAVQPQHF. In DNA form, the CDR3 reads TGCAGCGTTTCCTCCTCAGGGGCTGTTCAGCCCCAGCATTTT.

The CDR3 sequence: CAISESRTVYEQYF. The CDR3 coding sequence is TGTGCCATCAGTGAGTCAAGGACAGTCTACGAGCAGTACTTC. The chain couples TRBV10-3 to TRBJ2-7, with D tentatively TRBD1 (6 bases). This CDR3 has 14 amino acids. Germline values: CDR1 ENHRY, CDR2 SYGVKD. V gave up 0 bases and J gave up 3 bases, with 9 bases separating them.

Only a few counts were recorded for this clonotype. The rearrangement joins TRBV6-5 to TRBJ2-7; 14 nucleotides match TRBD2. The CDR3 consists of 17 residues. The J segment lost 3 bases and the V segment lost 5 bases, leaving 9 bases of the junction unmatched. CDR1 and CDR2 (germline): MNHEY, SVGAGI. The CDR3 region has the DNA TGTGCCAGCAGTCCTGGGACTAGCGGGAGAATTAGCTACGAGCAGTACTTC. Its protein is CASSPGTSGRISYEQYF.

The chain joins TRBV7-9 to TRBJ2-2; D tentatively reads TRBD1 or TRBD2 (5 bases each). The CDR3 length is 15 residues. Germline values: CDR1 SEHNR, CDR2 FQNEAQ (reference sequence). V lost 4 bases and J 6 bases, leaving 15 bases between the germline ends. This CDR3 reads CASSSDLGAAGELFF. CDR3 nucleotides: TGTGCCAGCAGCTCCGATCTCGGGGCCGCCGGGGAGCTGTTTTTT.

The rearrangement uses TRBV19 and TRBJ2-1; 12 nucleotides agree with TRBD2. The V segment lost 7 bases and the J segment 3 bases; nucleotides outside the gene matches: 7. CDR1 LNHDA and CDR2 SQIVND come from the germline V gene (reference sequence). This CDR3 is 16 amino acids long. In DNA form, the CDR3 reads TGTGCCAGTACCCAGACTAGCGGGAGAGTCTACAATGAGCAGTTCTTC. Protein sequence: CASTQTSGRVYNEQFF. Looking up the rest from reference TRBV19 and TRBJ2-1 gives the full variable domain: DGGITQSPKYLFRKEGQNVTLSCEQNLNHDAMYWYRQDPGQGLRLIYYSQIVNDFQKGDIAEGYSVSREKKESFPLTVTSAQKNPTAFYLCASTQTSGRVYNEQFFGPGTRLTVL.

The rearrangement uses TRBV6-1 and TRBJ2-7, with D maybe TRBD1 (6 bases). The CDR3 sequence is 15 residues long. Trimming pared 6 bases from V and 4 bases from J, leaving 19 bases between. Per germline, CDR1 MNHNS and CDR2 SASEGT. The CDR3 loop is CASSPDRTPSYEQYV. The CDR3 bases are TGTGCCAGCAGCCCGGACAGAACCCCGTCGTACGAGCAGTACGTC.

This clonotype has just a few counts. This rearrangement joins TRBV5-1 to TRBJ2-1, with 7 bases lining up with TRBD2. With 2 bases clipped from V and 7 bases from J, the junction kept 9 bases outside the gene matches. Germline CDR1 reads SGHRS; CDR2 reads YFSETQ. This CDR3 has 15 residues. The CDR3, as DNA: TGCGCCAGCAGCTTCGGGACTATGAAGGTGAATGAGCAGTTCTTC. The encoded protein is CASSFGTMKVNEQFF. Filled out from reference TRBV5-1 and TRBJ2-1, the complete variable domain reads KAGVTQTPRYLIKTRGQQVTLSCSPISGHRSVSWYQQTPGQGLQFLFEYFSETQRNKGNFPGRFSGRQFSNSRSEMNVSTLELGDSALYLCASSFGTMKVNEQFFGPGTRLTVL.

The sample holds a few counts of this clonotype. CDR3 region: CSARDPAGANYGYTF. DNA of the CDR3: TGCAGTGCTAGAGATCCTGCAGGGGCTAACTATGGCTACACCTTC. The chain links TRBV20-1 to TRBJ1-2, with a weak D call TRBD1 (6 bases). V was clipped by 0 bases and J by 0 bases, with 11 bases between them. Germline loops: CDR1 DFQATT, CDR2 SNEGSKA (reference sequence). The CDR3 is made up of 15 amino acids.

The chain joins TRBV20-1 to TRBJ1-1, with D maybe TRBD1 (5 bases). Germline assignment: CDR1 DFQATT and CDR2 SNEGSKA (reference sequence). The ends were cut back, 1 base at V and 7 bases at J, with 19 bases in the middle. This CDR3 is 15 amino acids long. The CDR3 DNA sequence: TGCAGTGCTAGAGCGGGCTCCCTGGGGCTAGGTGAAGCTTTCTTT. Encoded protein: CSARAGSLGLGEAFF.

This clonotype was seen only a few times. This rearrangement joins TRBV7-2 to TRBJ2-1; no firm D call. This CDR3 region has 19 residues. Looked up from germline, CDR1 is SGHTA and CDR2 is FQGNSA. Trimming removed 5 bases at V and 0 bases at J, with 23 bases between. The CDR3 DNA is TGTGCCAGCAGCCAATCGCTACGCGGTTTCTTGAGCTCCTACAATGAGCAGTTCTTC. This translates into CASSQSLRGFLSSYNEQFF.

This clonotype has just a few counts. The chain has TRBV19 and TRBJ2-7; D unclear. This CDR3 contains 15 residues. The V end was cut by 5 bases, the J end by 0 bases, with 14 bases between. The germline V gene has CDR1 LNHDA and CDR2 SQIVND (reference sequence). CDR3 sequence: CASSQGIPGSYEQYF. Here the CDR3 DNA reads TGTGCCAGTAGTCAAGGGATCCCTGGCTCCTACGAGCAGTACTTC.

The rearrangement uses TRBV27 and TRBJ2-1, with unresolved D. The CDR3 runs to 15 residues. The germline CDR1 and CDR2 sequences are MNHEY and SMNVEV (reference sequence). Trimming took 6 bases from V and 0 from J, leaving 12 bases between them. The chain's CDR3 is CASSRTPYSYNEQFF. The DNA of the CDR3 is TGTGCCAGCAGCCGTACACCTTACTCCTACAATGAGCAGTTCTTC.

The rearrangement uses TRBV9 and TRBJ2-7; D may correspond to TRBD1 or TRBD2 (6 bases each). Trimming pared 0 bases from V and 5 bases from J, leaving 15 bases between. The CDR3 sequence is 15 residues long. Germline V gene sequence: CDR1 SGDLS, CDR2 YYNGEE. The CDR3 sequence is CASSVATEGDNEQYV. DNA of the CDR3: TGTGCCAGCAGCGTAGCCACGGAGGGGGACAACGAGCAGTACGTC.